The 22 T cell receptor beta chains given below trace back to one sample, sequenced in a study of T-cell reconstitution after alpha-beta-depleted transplantation in children. This sample's TCRbeta library carried unique molecular identifier barcodes. Using its own MiXCR run on the PCR reads, TCRdb lists one record per CDR3 protein. Seen here are a few hundred thousand distinct CDR3 sequences, about 16% observed once, and the top ten hold roughly 29%. The sequencing used PBMCs, mostly from graft donor cells, collected 360 days after TCRalphabeta/CD19-depleted stem cell transplant. The receptors here all came from a boy under two years old who had a stem cell transplant for Wiskott-Aldrich syndrome, so the T cells may come from the graft donor.

The chain uses TRBV5-1 and TRBJ2-2, with 8 bases aligning to TRBD1. Trimming took 1 base from V and 6 from J; bases not matched to a gene: 5. CDR1 and CDR2 from the germline V gene are SGHRS and YFSETQ. The CDR3 has 15 residues. The CDR3 reads CASSLKNRGSGELFF. The CDR3 nucleotides are TGCGCCAGCAGCTTGAAAAACAGGGGGTCCGGGGAGCTGTTTTTT.

This clonotype has at least ten counts. The chain recombines TRBV12-3 or TRBV12-4 with TRBJ2-7; TRBD2 matches 11 bases. J lost 2 bases, V lost 5 bases, and 8 bases had no gene match. The CDR3 contains 16 residues. The CDR3 DNA follows: TGTGCCAGCAGTCCTCCCGGACTAGCGGGTACCTACGAGCAGTACTTC. It specifies CASSPPGLAGTYEQYF.

In this sample, this clonotype turned up a few times. The rearrangement uses TRBV20-1 and TRBJ2-1; D remains ambiguous. CDR1 is DFQATT, CDR2 SNEGSKA, per germline (reference sequence). CDR3 length: 13 residues. V lost 6 bases and J lost 8, with 17 bases in between. The CDR3: CSARVLGVHEQFF. CDR3 nucleotides: TGCAGTGCCCGAGTATTAGGAGTCCATGAGCAGTTCTTC.

This clonotype was found a few times. The chain employs TRBV7-9 and TRBJ2-1; 7 bases agree with TRBD2. CDR3 length: 11 residues. Germline CDR1 is SEHNR and CDR2 is FQNEAQ (reference sequence). V shed 5 bases, J shed 12 bases, and the junction held 4 bases outside the gene matches. CDR3 sequence (DNA): TGTGCCAGCAGCGGCCCGGGGGGGCAGTTCTTC. It codes for CASSGPGGQFF. The full variable domain, with the rest looked up from reference TRBV7-9 and TRBJ2-1, is DTGVSQNPRHKITKRGQNVTFRCDPISEHNRLYWYRQTLGQGPEFLTYFQNEAQLEKSRLLSDRFSAERPKGSFSTLEIQRTEQGDSAMYLCASSGPGGQFFGPGTRLTVL.

This sequence joins TRBV24-1 and TRBJ1-2, with D possibly TRBD1 on 6 matching bases. Germline CDR1 and CDR2: KGHDR and SFDVKD. The length of the CDR3 is 13 residues. Trimming removed 4 bases from V and 4 bases from J, with 9 bases in between. Here the CDR3 DNA reads TGTGCCACCAGTGACAGGGGCCTCTATGGCTACACCTTC. Protein sequence: CATSDRGLYGYTF.

In this sample, this clonotype turned up many times. The chain is built from TRBV5-1 and TRBJ2-1; D ambiguous. V was clipped by 0 bases and J by 7 bases, with 11 bases between them. Germline V CDR1 and CDR2: SGHRS, YFSETQ. CDR3 length: 14 amino acids. The CDR3 coding sequence is TGCGCCAGCAGCTTGGTAGGTAGCCCGAATGAGCAGTTCTTC. Translating gives CASSLVGSPNEQFF.

About this clonotype: A read error may account for a junction end that differs from germline. The chain links TRBV7-9 to TRBJ2-7; D assignment may be TRBD1 or TRBD2 (5 bases each). This CDR3 is 14 amino acids long. Germline CDR1 SEHNR, CDR2 FQNEAQ (reference sequence). CDR3 sequence: CASSPPGRPHDQYF. As DNA, the CDR3 is TGTGCCAGCAGTCCCCCAGGGAGACCTCACGATCAGTACTTC. The whole variable domain, filled in from reference TRBV7-9 and TRBJ2-7, reads DTGVSQNPRHKITKRGQNVTFRCDPISEHNRLYWYRQTLGQGPEFLTYFQNEAQLEKSRLLSDRFSAERPKGSFSTLEIQRTEQGDSAMYLCASSPPGRPHDQYFGPGTRLTVT.

In this sample, this clonotype turned up a few times. This chain links TRBV27 with TRBJ2-1; 8 nucleotides line up with TRBD1. Germline V lookup: CDR1 MNHEY, CDR2 SMNVEV (reference sequence). J lost 14 bases, V lost 9 bases, and 15 bases had no gene match. The CDR3 totals 13 residues. The CDR3 bases are TGTGCCAGTGGACAGGGCCGCAGTTGGGGGAAGTTCTTC. Encoded protein: CASGQGRSWGKFF.

This clonotype was detected ten times or more. The chain couples TRBV12-3 or TRBV12-4 to TRBJ2-7, with D tentatively TRBD1 (5 bases). The V gene lost 3 bases and the J gene lost 3 bases, with 15 bases spanning the gap. The CDR3 runs to 15 residues. CDR3 coding DNA: TGTGCCAGCAGTTTCCCAGGGTCCCACTTCTACGAGCAGTACTTC. Its protein is CASSFPGSHFYEQYF.

This chain connects TRBV12-3 or TRBV12-4 to TRBJ2-1, with D tentatively TRBD1 (6 bases). V lost 6 bases, J lost 10 bases, and 13 bases lay in between. The CDR3 contains 12 residues. CDR3 DNA: TGTGCCAGCAGGCCCTATGGACAGGAGCAGTTCTTC. It is translated as CASRPYGQEQFF.

The table lists this clonotype with many counts. The chain links TRBV15 to TRBJ2-1; unclear D gene. There are 11 residues in the CDR3. V gave up 1 base and J gave up 8 bases, with 3 bases separating them. Germline V gene sequence: CDR1 LNHNV, CDR2 YYDKDF (reference sequence). The CDR3 reads CATSRVYEQFF. CDR3 nucleotides: TGTGCCACCAGCAGAGTATATGAGCAGTTCTTC.

The rearrangement joins TRBV12-3 or TRBV12-4 to TRBJ1-2; D ambiguous. V was shortened by 3 bases and J by 6 bases, with 14 bases between the two germline ends. The CDR3 sequence is 14 residues long. CDR3: CASSFRRTPDGYTF. DNA of the CDR3: TGTGCCAGCAGTTTTCGGCGTACACCCGATGGCTACACCTTC.

In its sample, this clonotype was seen a few times. The chain is built from TRBV10-3 and TRBJ2-3, with 11 bases aligning to TRBD2. In germline, CDR1 is ENHRY, CDR2 SYGVKD. After removal of 10 bases from V and 0 bases from J, the junction contained 9 bases not matched to a gene. This CDR3 comprises 16 residues. The CDR3 loop is CATLTSGEYSTDTQYF. The CDR3 nucleotides are TGTGCCACCCTGACTAGCGGGGAATATAGCACAGATACGCAGTATTTT.

This clonotype was recorded a few times. The J gene is TRBJ1-5, the V gene TRBV18; D might be TRBD1 (5 bases). Germline V CDR1 and CDR2: KGHSH, LQKENI. The CDR3 spans 15 residues. V was pared by 3 bases and J by 5 bases, with 14 bases between. In DNA form, the CDR3 reads TGTGCCAGCTCACCGGAGGGGACGGATTATCAGCCCCAGCATTTT. This gives the protein CASSPEGTDYQPQHF.

This clonotype turned up a few times. The CDR3 bases are TGCAGTCCGAGGGGGTCGAACACTGAAGCTTTCTTT. Protein product: CSPRGSNTEAFF. This chain links TRBV20-1 with TRBJ1-1, with D tentatively TRBD1 (6 bases). Germline-derived CDR1 and CDR2 are DFQATT and SNEGSKA (reference sequence). V lost 8 bases and J 1 base, leaving 11 bases between the germline ends. The CDR3 loop spans 12 amino acids.

The rearrangement joins TRBV5-1 to TRBJ1-2, with TRBD1 as a possible D gene (5 bases). This CDR3 region has 13 residues. The germline V and J ends were trimmed by 2 bases and 4 bases, with 9 bases remaining between them. Germline values: CDR1 SGHRS, CDR2 YFSETQ. This CDR3 reads CASSFGGTYGYTF. In nucleotides, the CDR3 is TGCGCCAGCAGCTTCGGGGGGACCTATGGCTACACCTTC.

The V gene is TRBV7-9, the J gene TRBJ1-2; TRBD1 aligns across 8 bases. There are 13 residues in the CDR3. J gave up 10 bases and V 9 bases, and 13 bases lay outside the gene matches. The germline gives CDR1 SEHNR, CDR2 FQNEAQ (reference sequence). The CDR3: CASRIRQGTNYTF. CDR3 in DNA: TGTGCCAGTAGGATTCGACAGGGGACCAACTACACCTTC.

This clonotype was found many times. The chain couples TRBV4-1 to TRBJ2-5; 8 bases match TRBD1. Trimming cost V 0 bases and J 5 bases; bases outside gene matches: 11. CDR3 size: 17 residues. Germline V gene sequence: CDR1 MGHRA, CDR2 YSYEKL. CDR3 amino acids: CASSQEAETGARETQYF. The CDR3 nucleotides are TGCGCCAGCAGCCAAGAGGCGGAGACAGGGGCCAGGGAGACCCAGTACTTC.

The chain is built from TRBV25-1 and TRBJ2-1; the D gene is possibly TRBD1 (5 bases). The CDR3 consists of 16 residues. V shed 5 bases and J shed 5 bases, with 19 bases lying between them. Germline V gene sequence: CDR1 MGHDK, CDR2 SYGVNS. The chain's CDR3 is CASSPAPRVRHNEQFF. DNA for the CDR3: TGTGCCAGCAGTCCCGCCCCCAGGGTTCGGCACAATGAGCAGTTCTTC.

This clonotype was counted between two and nine times. The chain uses TRBV16 and TRBJ2-7; 7 positions match TRBD1. V was clipped by 4 bases and J by 2 bases; unmatched bases: 8. The CDR3 extends over 15 amino acids. The germline V gene has CDR1 KGHSY and CDR2 FQNENV. The CDR3, as DNA: TGTGCCAGCAGCCGAACGGGACAGCGACCCTACGAGCAGTACTTC. Amino acids: CASSRTGQRPYEQYF.

The rearrangement links TRBV6-5 to TRBJ2-7; 8 positions agree with TRBD1. Germline lookup yields CDR1 MNHEY and CDR2 SVGAGI. This CDR3 has 15 amino acids. V shed 2 bases, J shed 0 bases, and the junction held 3 bases outside the gene matches. The CDR3 nucleotides read TGTGCCAGCAGTTACCGGGACAGGAGCTCCTACGAGCAGTACTTC. Its protein is CASSYRDRSSYEQYF.

The chain links TRBV12-3 or TRBV12-4 to TRBJ2-1; 9 bases match TRBD2. There are 16 residues in the CDR3. V dropped 5 bases and J dropped 5; count of bases not matched to a gene: 10. In DNA form, the CDR3 reads TGTGCCAGCAGTCCTGCGGGACTAGCCCTTAACAATGAGCAGTTCTTC. As protein: CASSPAGLALNNEQFF.